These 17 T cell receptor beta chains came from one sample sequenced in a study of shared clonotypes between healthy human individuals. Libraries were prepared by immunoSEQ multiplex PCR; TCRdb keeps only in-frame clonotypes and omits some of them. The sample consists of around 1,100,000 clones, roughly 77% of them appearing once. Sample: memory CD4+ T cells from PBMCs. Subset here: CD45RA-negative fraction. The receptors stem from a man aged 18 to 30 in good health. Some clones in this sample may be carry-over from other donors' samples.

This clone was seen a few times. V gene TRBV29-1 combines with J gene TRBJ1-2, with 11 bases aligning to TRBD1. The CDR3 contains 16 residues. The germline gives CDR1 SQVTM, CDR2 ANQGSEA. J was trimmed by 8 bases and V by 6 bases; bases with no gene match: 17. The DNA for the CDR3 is TGCAGCGTCACCATCCCCGGGACAGGGGGGTTGAAGGGCTACACCTTC. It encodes CSVTIPGTGGLKGYTF.

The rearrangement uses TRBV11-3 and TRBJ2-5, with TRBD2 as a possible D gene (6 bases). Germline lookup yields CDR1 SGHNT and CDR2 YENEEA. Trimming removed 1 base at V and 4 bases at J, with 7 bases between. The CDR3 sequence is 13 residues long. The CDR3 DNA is TGTGCCAGCAGCTTAGGAGCGGGAGAGACCCAGTACTTC. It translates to CASSLGAGETQYF.

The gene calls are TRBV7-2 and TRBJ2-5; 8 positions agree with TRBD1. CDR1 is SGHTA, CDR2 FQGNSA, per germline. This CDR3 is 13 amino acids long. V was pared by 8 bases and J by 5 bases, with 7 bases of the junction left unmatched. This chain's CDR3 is CASRPGQVETQYF. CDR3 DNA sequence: TGTGCCAGCCGACCGGGACAGGTGGAGACCCAGTACTTC.

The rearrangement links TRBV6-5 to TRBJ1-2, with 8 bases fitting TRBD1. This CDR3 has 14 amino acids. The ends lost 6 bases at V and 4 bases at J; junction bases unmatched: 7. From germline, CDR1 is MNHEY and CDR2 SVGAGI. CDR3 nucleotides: TGTGCCAGCAGCCGACAGGGGAAAGCCTATGGCTACACCTTC. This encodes CASSRQGKAYGYTF.

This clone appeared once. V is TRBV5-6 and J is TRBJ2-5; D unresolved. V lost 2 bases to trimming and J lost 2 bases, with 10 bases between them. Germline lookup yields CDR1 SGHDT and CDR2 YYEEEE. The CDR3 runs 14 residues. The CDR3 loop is CASSLQIVQETQYF. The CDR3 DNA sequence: TGTGCCAGCAGCTTACAGATTGTTCAAGAGACCCAGTACTTC.

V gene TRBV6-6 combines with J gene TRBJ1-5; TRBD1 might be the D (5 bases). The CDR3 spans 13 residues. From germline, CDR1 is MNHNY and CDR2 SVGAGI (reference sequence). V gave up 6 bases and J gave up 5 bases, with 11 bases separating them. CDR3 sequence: CASRWGSDQPQHF. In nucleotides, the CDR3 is TGTGCCAGCAGATGGGGGTCGGATCAGCCCCAGCATTTT.

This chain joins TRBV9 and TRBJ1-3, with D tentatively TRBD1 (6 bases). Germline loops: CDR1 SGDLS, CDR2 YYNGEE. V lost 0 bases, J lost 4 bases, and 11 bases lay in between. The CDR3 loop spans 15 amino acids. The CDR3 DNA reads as TGTGCCAGCAGCGTAGGGCAGGGGCGAGGAAACACCATATATTTT. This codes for CASSVGQGRGNTIYF.

The CDR3 region is CASSLRWGTIYF. The CDR3 nucleotides read TGTGCCAGCAGTTTAAGGTGGGGCACCATATATTTT. The genes are TRBV28 and TRBJ1-3, with D hard to call. CDR1 is MDHEN and CDR2 is SYDVKM in the germline V gene. The CDR3 runs 12 residues. V was pared by 2 bases and J by 9 bases, with 8 bases between.

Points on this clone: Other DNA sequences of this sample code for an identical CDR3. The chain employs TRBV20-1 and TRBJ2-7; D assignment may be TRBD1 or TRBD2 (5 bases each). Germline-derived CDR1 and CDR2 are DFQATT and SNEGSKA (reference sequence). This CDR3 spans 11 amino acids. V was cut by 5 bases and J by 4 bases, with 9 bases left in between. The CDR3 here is CSAWDRYEQYF. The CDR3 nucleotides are TGCAGTGCTTGGGACCGGTACGAGCAGTACTTC.

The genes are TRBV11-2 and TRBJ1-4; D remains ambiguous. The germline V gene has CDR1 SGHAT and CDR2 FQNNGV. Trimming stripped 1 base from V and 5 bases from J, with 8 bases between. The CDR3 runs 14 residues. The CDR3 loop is CASSLGSRNEKLFF. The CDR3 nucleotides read TGTGCCAGCAGCTTAGGGAGCAGGAATGAAAAACTGTTTTTT.

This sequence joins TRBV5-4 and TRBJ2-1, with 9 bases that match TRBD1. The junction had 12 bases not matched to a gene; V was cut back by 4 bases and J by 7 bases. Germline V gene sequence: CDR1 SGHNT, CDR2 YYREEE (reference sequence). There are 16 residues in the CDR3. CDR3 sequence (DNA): TGTGCCAGCAGCATGGCCGGGACAGGGTCTAGAAATGAGCAGTTCTTC. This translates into CASSMAGTGSRNEQFF.

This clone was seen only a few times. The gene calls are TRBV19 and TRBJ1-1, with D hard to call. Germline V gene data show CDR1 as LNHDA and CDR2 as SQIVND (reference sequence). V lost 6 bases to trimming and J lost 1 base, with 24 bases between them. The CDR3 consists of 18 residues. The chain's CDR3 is CASSLREGDGIKNTEAFF. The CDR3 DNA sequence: TGTGCCAGTAGCCTCCGAGAGGGAGACGGGATTAAGAACACTGAAGCTTTCTTT. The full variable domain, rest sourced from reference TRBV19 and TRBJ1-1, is DGGITQSPKYLFRKEGQNVTLSCEQNLNHDAMYWYRQDPGQGLRLIYYSQIVNDFQKGDIAEGYSVSREKKESFPLTVTSAQKNPTAFYLCASSLREGDGIKNTEAFFGQGTRLTVV.

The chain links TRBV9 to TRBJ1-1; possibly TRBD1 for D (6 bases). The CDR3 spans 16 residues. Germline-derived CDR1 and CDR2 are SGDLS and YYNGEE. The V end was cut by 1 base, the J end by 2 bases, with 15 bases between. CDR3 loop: CASSVSGRGPNTEAFF. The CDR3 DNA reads TGTGCCAGCAGCGTATCGGGCAGGGGCCCTAACACTGAAGCTTTCTTT.

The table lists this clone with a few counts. Here the CDR3 DNA reads TGTGCCATCAGGGCCGGGACGCTCTCGTCTGGAAACTATGGCTACACCTTC. It is translated as CAIRAGTLSSGNYGYTF. This rearrangement joins TRBV10-3 to TRBJ1-2, with D possibly matching TRBD1 (5 bases). Germline CDR1 is ENHRY and CDR2 is SYGVKD. Trimming shortened V by 6 bases and J by 2 bases, and 22 bases separated the two germline ends. The CDR3 sequence is 17 residues long.

The CDR3 sequence: CASSLHSNSGNTIYF. CDR3 coding DNA: TGCGCCAGCAGCTTGCACAGTAACTCTGGAAACACCATATATTTT. V and J are TRBV5-1 and TRBJ1-3, with unresolved D. CDR1 is SGHRS and CDR2 is YFSETQ in the germline V gene. The CDR3 spans 15 residues. V lost 1 base, J lost 0 bases, and 8 bases lay in between.

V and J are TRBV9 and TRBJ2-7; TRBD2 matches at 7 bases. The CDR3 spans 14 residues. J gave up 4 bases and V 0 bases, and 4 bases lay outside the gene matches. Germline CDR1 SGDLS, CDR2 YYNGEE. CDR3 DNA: TGTGCCAGCAGCGTAGTGGGGACTAAATACGAGCAGTACTTC. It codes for CASSVVGTKYEQYF. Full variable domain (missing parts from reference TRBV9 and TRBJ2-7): DSGVTQTPKHLITATGQRVTLRCSPRSGDLSVYWYQQSLDQGLQFLIQYYNGEERAKGNILERFSAQQFPDLHSELNLSSLELGDSALYFCASSVVGTKYEQYFGPGTRLTVT.

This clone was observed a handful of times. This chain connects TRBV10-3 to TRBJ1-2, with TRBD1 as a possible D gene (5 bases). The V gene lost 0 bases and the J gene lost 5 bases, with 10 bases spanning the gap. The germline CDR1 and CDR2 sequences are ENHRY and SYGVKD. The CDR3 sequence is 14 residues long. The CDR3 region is CAISESATAYGYTF. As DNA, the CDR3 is TGTGCCATCAGTGAGTCAGCGACAGCTTATGGCTACACCTTC.